One sample yielded the 21 T cell receptor beta chains listed below, sequenced in a study of cytomegalovirus exposure and HLA in healthy donors. The repertoire was sequenced with immunoSEQ multiplex PCR; TCRdb's copy has only in-frame clones and lacks some. The data show 55,000 to 80,000 clones, 85% to 95% seen once. The specimen sequenced was PBMCs. The receptors derive from a man aged 18 to 29 in good health and CMV-seronegative.

This chain uses TRBV7-6 with TRBJ1-4; 7 bases are shared with TRBD1. The CDR3 has 16 residues. V lost 5 bases, J lost 3 bases, and 9 bases stayed unmatched. Germline CDR1 and CDR2: SGHVS and FNYEAQ. CDR3 DNA: TGTGCCAGCAGCCATTCCTACAGGGGTCCTAATGAAAAACTGTTTTTT. Translated: CASSHSYRGPNEKLFF.

The rearrangement uses TRBV4-2 and TRBJ2-5; 11 nucleotides agree with TRBD1. CDR3 size: 14 residues. CDR1 and CDR2 (germline): LGHNA, YNFKEQ. J was trimmed by 4 bases and V by 4 bases; bases with no gene match: 2. The CDR3 bases are TGTGCCAGCAGCCCGGGACAGGGGGTAGAGACCCAGTACTTC. Protein product: CASSPGQGVETQYF.

The chain joins TRBV28 to TRBJ2-1, with 9 bases fitting TRBD1. Germline CDR1 and CDR2: MDHEN and SYDVKM. With V trimmed by 8 bases and J by 9 bases, 5 bases remained unmatched. The CDR3 has 12 residues. CDR3 coding DNA: TGTGCCAGCGGACAGGGGTTTGGTGAGCAGTTCTTC. Translating it yields CASGQGFGEQFF.

The rearrangement links TRBV28 to TRBJ2-3; 8 bases align to TRBD1. Unmatched junction bases numbered 1, after V lost 5 bases and J lost 0 bases. CDR1 and CDR2 (germline): MDHEN, SYDVKM. The CDR3 sequence is 14 residues long. CDR3 loop: CASSRQGSTDTQYF. As DNA, the CDR3 is TGTGCCAGCAGTAGACAGGGGAGCACAGATACGCAGTATTTT.

The V and J genes are TRBV30 and TRBJ2-2; D call uncertain. Trimming cost V 5 bases and J 3 bases, with 4 bases left between them. CDR3 size: 11 residues. Germline-derived CDR1 and CDR2 are GTSNPN and SVGIG (reference sequence). In DNA, the CDR3 is TGTGCCTGGGAGCACACCGGGGAGCTGTTTTTT. Translation gives CAWEHTGELFF. Supplemented by reference TRBV30 and TRBJ2-2, the full variable domain reads SQTIHQWPATLVQPVGSPLSLECTVEGTSNPNLYWYRQAAGRGLQLLFYSVGIGQISSEVPQNLSASRPQDRQFILSSKKLLLSDSGFYLCAWEHTGELFFGEGSRLTVL.

The gene calls are TRBV27 and TRBJ1-5, with D tentatively TRBD1 (6 bases). This CDR3 has 16 residues. Germline assignment: CDR1 MNHEY and CDR2 SMNVEV (reference sequence). The V end was cut by 2 bases, the J end by 0 bases, with 11 bases between. The CDR3 spells CASSLGQPYSNQPQHF. Written as DNA, the CDR3 is TGTGCCAGCAGTTTAGGACAGCCTTATAGCAATCAGCCCCAGCATTTT.

The rearrangement joins TRBV9 to TRBJ2-7; 7 bases match TRBD2. Germline lookup yields CDR1 SGDLS and CDR2 YYNGEE. After removal of 5 bases from V and 5 bases from J, the junction contained 7 bases not matched to a gene. The CDR3 is 13 amino acids. Here the CDR3 reads CASSAAGPDEQYF. The DNA for the CDR3 is TGTGCCAGCAGTGCAGCGGGGCCCGACGAGCAGTACTTC.

The genes are TRBV5-1 and TRBJ2-7; possible D gene TRBD2, 6 bases. The CDR3 is made up of 14 amino acids. The germline V and J ends were trimmed by 1 base and 1 base, with 9 bases remaining between them. CDR1 SGHRS and CDR2 YFSETQ come from the germline V gene. CDR3 region: CASSLYAGSYEQYF. CDR3 nucleotide sequence: TGCGCCAGCAGCTTGTACGCGGGGTCCTACGAGCAGTACTTC.

The genes are TRBV27 and TRBJ1-4; D unresolved. The germline gives CDR1 MNHEY, CDR2 SMNVEV (reference sequence). V gave up 3 bases and J gave up 0 bases, with 20 bases separating them. The CDR3 consists of 19 residues. DNA of the CDR3: TGTGCCAGCAGTTTTAAGGCGGAGGCTCGAATTGCAACTAATGAAAAACTGTTTTTT. The encoded protein is CASSFKAEARIATNEKLFF.

Only one count was recorded for this clone. V is TRBV30 and J is TRBJ1-2, with 12 bases matching TRBD1. The CDR3 runs to 15 residues. Germline-derived CDR1 and CDR2 are GTSNPN and SVGIG (reference sequence). V dropped 3 bases and J dropped 4; count of bases not matched to a gene: 6. The CDR3 protein is CAWSAGTGGIYGYTF. The CDR3 DNA is TGTGCCTGGAGCGCCGGGACAGGGGGCATCTATGGCTACACCTTC. The full variable domain, rest sourced from reference TRBV30 and TRBJ1-2, is SQTIHQWPATLVQPVGSPLSLECTVEGTSNPNLYWYRQAAGRGLQLLFYSVGIGQISSEVPQNLSASRPQDRQFILSSKKLLLSDSGFYLCAWSAGTGGIYGYTFGSGTRLTVV.

The chain joins TRBV19 to TRBJ1-1, with D possibly being TRBD1 (6 bases). The CDR3 consists of 15 residues. Germline CDR1 reads LNHDA; CDR2 reads SQIVND (reference sequence). V dropped 5 bases and J dropped 0 bases, with 13 bases sitting between them. CDR3 coding DNA: TGTGCCAGTAGTGTCCAGGGGTTGCTGAACACTGAAGCTTTCTTT. Protein: CASSVQGLLNTEAFF. The entire variable domain, with the rest obtained from reference TRBV19 and TRBJ1-1, is as follows: DGGITQSPKYLFRKEGQNVTLSCEQNLNHDAMYWYRQDPGQGLRLIYYSQIVNDFQKGDIAEGYSVSREKKESFPLTVTSAQKNPTAFYLCASSVQGLLNTEAFFGQGTRLTVV.

The gene calls are TRBV6-5 and TRBJ1-1; no reliable D call. The CDR3 extends over 13 amino acids. Trimming removed 2 bases at V and 3 bases at J, with 7 bases between. The germline V gene encodes CDR1 MNHEY and CDR2 SVGAGI. CDR3: CASSYRGDTEAFF. CDR3 nucleotide sequence: TGTGCCAGCAGTTACCGCGGGGACACTGAAGCTTTCTTT.

Turning to this clone: The sample contains more than one DNA sequence encoding this CDR3. This chain joins TRBV11-2 and TRBJ2-3, with no clear D. The V gene lost 0 bases and the J gene lost 2 bases, with 3 bases spanning the gap. Looked up from germline, CDR1 is SGHAT and CDR2 is FQNNGV. This CDR3 is built from 13 residues. Written as DNA, the CDR3 is TGTGCCAGCAGCTTAGACCTCACAGATACGCAGTATTTT. Encoded protein: CASSLDLTDTQYF.

For the CDR3, the DNA is TGTGCCAGCAGTTACTTCCCAGGGGGCGCGGGGAATGAGCAGTTCTTC. Translated, it gives CASSYFPGGAGNEQFF. The gene calls are TRBV6-5 and TRBJ2-1, with 8 bases matching TRBD1. Per germline, CDR1 MNHEY and CDR2 SVGAGI. V lost 1 base to trimming and J lost 7 bases; unmatched junction nucleotides: 9. This CDR3 has 16 residues.

The chain has TRBV7-9 and TRBJ1-2; D is unclear. Germline lookup yields CDR1 SEHNR and CDR2 FQNEAQ (reference sequence). Trimming stripped 0 bases from V and 8 bases from J, with 13 bases between. This CDR3 region has 14 residues. CDR3 nucleotides: TGTGCCAGCAGCTTAGCGGGTCTTACGGGAGGCTACACCTTC. It yields the protein CASSLAGLTGGYTF.

The V gene is TRBV10-2, the J gene TRBJ2-5; a weak D match, TRBD2 (5 bases). The CDR3 is 12 residues long. Trimming removed 3 bases from V and 5 bases from J, with 7 bases in between. The germline gives CDR1 WSHSY, CDR2 SAAADI. DNA of the CDR3: TGCGCCAGCAGTGATGTAGCGGAGACCCAGTACTTC. It specifies CASSDVAETQYF.

The chain recombines TRBV7-9 with TRBJ2-7; tentatively, D is TRBD2 (5 bases). The CDR3 has 12 amino acids. V dropped 1 base and J dropped 7 bases, with 8 bases sitting between them. Germline assignment: CDR1 SEHNR and CDR2 FQNEAQ (reference sequence). The CDR3 region is CASSLDGDEQYF. CDR3 in DNA: TGTGCCAGCAGCTTAGACGGGGATGAGCAGTACTTC.

The CDR3 bases are TGCGCCAGCAGCCACCAGTGGGGGCAGGGCACTGAAGCTTTCTTT. Its translation is CASSHQWGQGTEAFF. The rearrangement joins TRBV4-1 to TRBJ1-1; the D gene is possibly TRBD1 (6 bases). The germline gives CDR1 MGHRA, CDR2 YSYEKL. The CDR3 length is 15 residues. The V end lost 3 bases, the J end lost 4 bases, and 15 bases lay between the germline ends.

The gene calls are TRBV28 and TRBJ1-2, with D perhaps matching TRBD1 (5 bases). CDR1 MDHEN and CDR2 SYDVKM come from the germline V gene. The V and J ends lost 8 bases and 1 base respectively, with 17 bases between them. This CDR3 has 15 amino acids. CDR3 DNA: TGTGCCAGCGCGGCTGGGGGGGGACGTAACTATGGCTACACCTTC. Translating gives CASAAGGGRNYGYTF.

The chain uses TRBV7-9 and TRBJ2-1, with 9 bases matching TRBD2. CDR3 size: 16 residues. Looked up from germline, CDR1 is SEHNR and CDR2 is FQNEAQ (reference sequence). The V gene end was trimmed by 2 bases and the J gene end by 5 bases; junction bases not matched to a gene: 7. In DNA form, the CDR3 reads TGTGCCAGCAGCTTACTTGGCGGGGGGGGCAACAATGAGCAGTTCTTC. This encodes CASSLLGGGGNNEQFF.

This clone was detected once. V gene TRBV28 combines with J gene TRBJ2-3, with a tentative D call TRBD2 (5 bases). The CDR3 length is 15 residues. With 6 bases removed from V and 6 bases from J, the gap between germline ends came to 19 bases. Germline V CDR1 and CDR2: MDHEN, SYDVKM. CDR3 residues: CASRVGPLRVDTQYF. The CDR3 nucleotides read TGTGCCAGCAGGGTCGGGCCACTGAGGGTGGATACGCAGTATTTT.